Listed below are T cell receptor beta chains from one sample, sequenced in a study of T cells in localized non-small cell lung cancer. The repertoire was sequenced with immunoSEQ multiplex PCR; TCRdb's copy has only in-frame clones and lacks some. The sample lists roughly 36,000 clones, 79% occurring once. The starting material was PBMCs, obtained before any cancer treatment. These receptors all stem from a woman between 40 and 69 years old with stage II squamous cell lung carcinoma. The CDR3 runs from the conserved cysteine through the conserved F or W. D genes are given only for firm matches. Only part of the rows carry a size: once, few, many, or a class if the clone is expanded.

V gene: TRBV20-1; D gene: -; clone size: -; J gene: TRBJ1-1; CDR3 protein: CSARPNIEAFF; CDR3 DNA: TGCAGTGCTAGACCTAACATAGAAGCTTTCTTT
V gene: TRBV7-9; D gene: -; clone size: -; J gene: TRBJ2-7; CDR3 protein: CASSLSGRAVYEQYF; CDR3 DNA: TGTGCCAGCAGCTTATCCGGGCGAGCGGTTTACGAGCAGTACTTC
V gene: TRBV11-3; D gene: -; clone size: -; J gene: TRBJ2-2; CDR3 protein: CASSTQGGAGELFF; CDR3 DNA: TGTGCCAGCAGCACACAGGGAGGGGCCGGGGAGCTGTTTTTT
V gene: TRBV2; D gene: -; clone size: -; J gene: TRBJ1-2; CDR3 protein: CASSEGQALSYGYTF; CDR3 DNA: TGTGCCAGCAGTGAAGGACAAGCCTTAAGCTATGGCTACACCTTC
V gene: TRBV2; D gene: -; clone size: -; J gene: TRBJ2-5; CDR3 protein: CASSGLTGDQETQYF; CDR3 DNA: TGTGCCAGCAGTGGGTTGACGGGGGACCAAGAGACCCAGTACTTC
V gene: TRBV4-2; D gene: -; clone size: -; J gene: TRBJ2-1; CDR3 protein: CASSQERGNEQFF; CDR3 DNA: TGTGCCAGCAGCCAAGAGCGGGGCAATGAGCAGTTCTTC
V gene: TRBV4-1; D gene: -; clone size: few; J gene: TRBJ2-1; CDR3 protein: CASSPEGASNEQFF; CDR3 DNA: TGCGCCAGCAGCCCGGAGGGGGCAAGCAATGAGCAGTTCTTC
V gene: TRBV28; D gene: -; clone size: -; J gene: TRBJ1-2; CDR3 protein: CASSYGGGRSNYGYTF; CDR3 DNA: TGTGCCAGCAGCTACGGAGGCGGCAGGAGTAACTATGGCTACACCTTC
V gene: TRBV6-5; D gene: -; clone size: -; J gene: TRBJ1-1; CDR3 protein: CASSYSLNTEAFF; CDR3 DNA: TGTGCCAGCAGTTACAGTTTGAACACTGAAGCTTTCTTT
V gene: TRBV10-1; D gene: TRBD1; clone size: few; J gene: TRBJ1-1; CDR3 protein: CASSDWGQAGAFF; CDR3 DNA: TGCGCCAGCAGTGATTGGGGACAGGCGGGGGCTTTCTTT
V gene: TRBV6-5; D gene: -; clone size: -; J gene: TRBJ2-7; CDR3 protein: CASRISPGPYEQYF; CDR3 DNA: TGTGCCAGCAGGATATCCCCGGGCCCCTACGAGCAGTACTTC
V gene: TRBV5-1; D gene: -; clone size: once; J gene: TRBJ1-2; CDR3 protein: CASSLGQGWDGYTF; CDR3 DNA: TGCGCCAGCAGCTTGGGGCAGGGCTGGGATGGCTACACCTTC
V gene: TRBV28; D gene: TRBD1; clone size: -; J gene: TRBJ1-4; CDR3 protein: CASSRDRGVTNEKLFF; CDR3 DNA: TGTGCCAGCAGTCGGGACAGGGGAGTCACTAATGAAAAACTGTTTTTT
V gene: TRBV18; D gene: -; clone size: -; J gene: TRBJ2-1; CDR3 protein: CASSPQDTSYNEQFF; CDR3 DNA: TGTGCCAGCTCACCTCAGGATACCTCCTACAATGAGCAGTTCTTC
V gene: TRBV5-6; D gene: TRBD1; clone size: -; J gene: TRBJ1-2; CDR3 protein: CASSVGDRDYGYTF; CDR3 DNA: TGTGCCAGCAGCGTGGGGGACAGGGACTATGGCTACACCTTC
V gene: TRBV7-9; D gene: -; clone size: -; J gene: TRBJ2-1; CDR3 protein: CASSLGGYSYNEQFF; CDR3 DNA: TGTGCCAGCAGCTTGGGCGGATACTCCTACAATGAGCAGTTCTTC
V gene: TRBV5-1; D gene: TRBD1; clone size: -; J gene: TRBJ2-3; CDR3 protein: CASSLEQGTDTQYF; CDR3 DNA: TGCGCCAGCAGCTTGGAACAGGGGACAGATACGCAGTATTTT
V gene: TRBV4-1; D gene: -; clone size: -; J gene: TRBJ1-1; CDR3 protein: CASSQGPGYTEAFF; CDR3 DNA: TGCGCCAGCAGCCAGGGCCCTGGGTACACTGAAGCTTTCTTT
V gene: TRBV6-1; D gene: -; clone size: -; J gene: TRBJ1-1; CDR3 protein: CASSESGFRPEAFF; CDR3 DNA: TGTGCCAGCAGTGAGTCGGGCTTTCGCCCTGAAGCTTTCTTT
V gene: TRBV7-8; D gene: -; clone size: -; J gene: TRBJ2-1; CDR3 protein: CASQLGMGQFF; CDR3 DNA: TGTGCCAGTCAGTTGGGGATGGGGCAGTTCTTC
V gene: TRBV6-5; D gene: -; clone size: -; J gene: TRBJ2-7; CDR3 protein: CASSSAGTALYEQYF; CDR3 DNA: TGTGCCAGCAGTTCCGCAGGGACGGCCCTTTACGAGCAGTACTTC
V gene: TRBV5-1; D gene: -; clone size: -; J gene: TRBJ1-2; CDR3 protein: CASSLALMTADGYTF; CDR3 DNA: TGCGCCAGCAGCTTGGCATTAATGACCGCGGATGGCTACACCTTC
V gene: TRBV28; D gene: -; clone size: -; J gene: TRBJ1-2; CDR3 protein: CASTAVLGAFGYTF; CDR3 DNA: TGTGCCAGCACCGCGGTTCTGGGGGCCTTTGGCTACACCTTC
V gene: TRBV6-6; D gene: -; clone size: -; J gene: TRBJ1-1; CDR3 protein: CASRQFAQNTEAFF; CDR3 DNA: TGTGCCAGCAGGCAGTTCGCACAGAACACTGAAGCTTTCTTT
V gene: TRBV14; D gene: -; clone size: -; J gene: TRBJ1-4; CDR3 protein: CASSQAPLGEKLFF; CDR3 DNA: TGTGCCAGCAGCCAAGCCCCCCTGGGAGAAAAACTGTTTTTT
V gene: TRBV10-3; D gene: TRBD2; clone size: -; J gene: TRBJ2-3; CDR3 protein: CAISESGLAGATQDTQYF; CDR3 DNA: TGTGCCATCAGTGAGTCGGGGCTAGCGGGGGCCACACAAGATACGCAGTATTTT
V gene: TRBV7-9; D gene: -; clone size: -; J gene: TRBJ2-1; CDR3 protein: CASSFGEFGEQFF; CDR3 DNA: TGTGCCAGCAGCTTTGGGGAGTTTGGTGAGCAGTTCTTC
V gene: TRBV2; D gene: -; clone size: -; J gene: TRBJ2-3; CDR3 protein: CASSDGPRADTQYF; CDR3 DNA: TGTGCCAGCAGTGACGGACCGCGGGCAGATACGCAGTATTTT
V gene: TRBV28; D gene: -; clone size: -; J gene: TRBJ1-2; CDR3 protein: CASSPPGPRSGLDGYTF; CDR3 DNA: TGTGCCAGCAGCCCCCCAGGGCCCCGGTCCGGTCTTGATGGCTACACCTTC
V gene: TRBV6-1; D gene: TRBD2; clone size: -; J gene: TRBJ2-2; CDR3 protein: CASTTGRSTGELFF; CDR3 DNA: TGTGCCAGCACCACCGGGAGGAGCACCGGGGAGCTGTTTTTT
V gene: TRBV10-3; D gene: -; clone size: -; J gene: TRBJ1-2; CDR3 protein: CAISEGSATYGYTF; CDR3 DNA: TGTGCCATCAGTGAAGGGTCGGCTACCTATGGCTACACCTTC
V gene: TRBV5-6; D gene: TRBD1; clone size: -; J gene: TRBJ1-5; CDR3 protein: CASSLATGSNQPQHF; CDR3 DNA: TGTGCCAGCAGCTTGGCGACAGGGAGCAATCAGCCCCAGCATTTT
V gene: TRBV25-1; D gene: -; clone size: -; J gene: TRBJ2-1; CDR3 protein: CASSVTGSHEQFF; CDR3 DNA: TGTGCCAGCAGTGTTACAGGGAGCCATGAGCAGTTCTTC
V gene: TRBV4-3; D gene: -; clone size: few; J gene: TRBJ2-3; CDR3 protein: CASSQALPDTQYF; CDR3 DNA: TGCGCCAGCAGCCAAGCCTTACCAGATACGCAGTATTTT
V gene: TRBV29-1; D gene: TRBD1; clone size: -; J gene: TRBJ1-1; CDR3 protein: CSVDSDRGTEAFF; CDR3 DNA: TGCAGCGTTGATAGTGACAGGGGCACTGAAGCTTTCTTT
V gene: TRBV29-1; D gene: -; clone size: -; J gene: TRBJ2-3; CDR3 protein: CSGTVGSTDTQYF; CDR3 DNA: TGCAGCGGGACCGTCGGCAGCACAGATACGCAGTATTTT
V gene: TRBV19; D gene: -; clone size: few; J gene: TRBJ1-1; CDR3 protein: CASTDGPGDTEAFF; CDR3 DNA: TGTGCCAGTACGGATGGACCCGGGGACACTGAAGCTTTCTTT
V gene: TRBV28; D gene: -; clone size: -; J gene: TRBJ2-3; CDR3 protein: CASILGGTDTQYF; CDR3 DNA: TGTGCCAGCATCCTTGGGGGGACAGATACGCAGTATTTT
V gene: TRBV28; D gene: TRBD2; clone size: -; J gene: TRBJ2-7; CDR3 protein: CASSRTSGRGEQYF; CDR3 DNA: TGTGCCAGCAGTCGGACTAGCGGGAGGGGCGAGCAGTACTTC
V gene: TRBV11-2; D gene: -; clone size: few; J gene: TRBJ1-2; CDR3 protein: CASSPPGIGYTF; CDR3 DNA: TGTGCCAGCAGCCCCCCCGGTATCGGCTACACCTTC
V gene: TRBV6-5; D gene: -; clone size: -; J gene: TRBJ2-1; CDR3 protein: CASSKRVYYNEQFF; CDR3 DNA: TGTGCCAGCAGTAAGCGGGTATACTACAATGAGCAGTTCTTC
V gene: TRBV10-3; D gene: TRBD1; clone size: -; J gene: TRBJ2-5; CDR3 protein: CAISPLQGAGETQYF; CDR3 DNA: TGTGCCATCAGCCCATTACAGGGGGCGGGGGAGACCCAGTACTTC
V gene: TRBV5-1; D gene: -; clone size: -; J gene: TRBJ1-6; CDR3 protein: CASSLGTEGSPLHF; CDR3 DNA: TGCGCCAGCAGCTTAGGTACTGAGGGTTCACCCCTCCACTTT
V gene: TRBV10-3; D gene: -; clone size: -; J gene: TRBJ1-2; CDR3 protein: CAISGGQGYGYTF; CDR3 DNA: TGTGCCATCAGTGGGGGGCAGGGCTATGGCTACACCTTC
V gene: TRBV15; D gene: -; clone size: once; J gene: TRBJ2-5; CDR3 protein: CATSSPNIPHYQETQYF; CDR3 DNA: TGTGCCACCAGCAGCCCAAACATACCCCACTACCAAGAGACCCAGTACTTC
V gene: TRBV19; D gene: -; clone size: few; J gene: TRBJ1-5; CDR3 protein: CASWSQGEYQPQHF; CDR3 DNA: TGTGCCAGTTGGTCGCAAGGGGAGTATCAGCCCCAGCATTTT
V gene: TRBV7-3; D gene: -; clone size: -; J gene: TRBJ2-3; CDR3 protein: CASSFPGLDTQYF; CDR3 DNA: TGTGCCAGCAGCTTTCCGGGACTAGATACGCAGTATTTT
V gene: TRBV7-9; D gene: -; clone size: few; J gene: TRBJ2-3; CDR3 protein: CASGRAGASDTQYF; CDR3 DNA: TGTGCCAGCGGCCGGGCAGGGGCATCAGATACGCAGTATTTT
V gene: TRBV7-9; D gene: -; clone size: -; J gene: TRBJ1-2; CDR3 protein: CASSLDSSNYGYTF; CDR3 DNA: TGTGCCAGCAGCTTAGACAGCTCAAACTATGGCTACACCTTC
V gene: TRBV5-1; D gene: -; clone size: -; J gene: TRBJ2-2; CDR3 protein: CASSTGLRGELFF; CDR3 DNA: TGCGCCAGCAGCACGGGACTTCGCGGGGAGCTGTTTTTT
V gene: TRBV5-4; D gene: TRBD2; clone size: -; J gene: TRBJ2-7; CDR3 protein: CASSLGGTSGFFFSNF; CDR3 DNA: TGTGCCAGCAGCTTGGGCGGGACTAGCGGATTCTTTTTTTCGAACTTC
V gene: TRBV7-9; D gene: -; clone size: few; J gene: TRBJ2-6; CDR3 protein: CASSPGGGRGSGANVLTF; CDR3 DNA: TGTGCCAGCAGCCCCGGAGGGGGGCGAGGATCTGGGGCCAACGTCCTGACTTTC
V gene: TRBV6-6; D gene: -; clone size: -; J gene: TRBJ2-2; CDR3 protein: CASRPTDTPGELFF; CDR3 DNA: TGTGCCAGCAGGCCTACCGATACACCCGGGGAGCTGTTTTTT
V gene: TRBV12-5; D gene: -; clone size: -; J gene: TRBJ2-5; CDR3 protein: CASARGRGETQYF; CDR3 DNA: TGTGCTAGTGCCCGTGGCAGGGGAGAGACCCAGTACTTC
V gene: TRBV19; D gene: -; clone size: -; J gene: TRBJ1-2; CDR3 protein: CASKVNGVHGYTF; CDR3 DNA: TGTGCCAGTAAAGTGAACGGGGTTCATGGCTACACCTTC